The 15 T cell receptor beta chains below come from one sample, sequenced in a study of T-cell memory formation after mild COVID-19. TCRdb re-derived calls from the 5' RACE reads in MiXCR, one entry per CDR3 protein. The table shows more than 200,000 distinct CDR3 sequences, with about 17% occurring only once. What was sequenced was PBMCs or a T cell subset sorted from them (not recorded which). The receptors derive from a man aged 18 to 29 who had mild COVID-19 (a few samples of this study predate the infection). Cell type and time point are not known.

Here the CDR3 reads CASTWGGTDTQYF. In DNA, the CDR3 is TGCGCCAGCACGTGGGGGGGCACAGATACGCAGTATTTT. The V call is TRBV5-1, the J call TRBJ2-3, with D maybe TRBD2 (6 bases). Trimming cost V 6 bases and J 1 base, with 9 bases left between them. The V gene's germline CDR1 is SGHRS and CDR2 YFSETQ. The CDR3 has 13 residues.

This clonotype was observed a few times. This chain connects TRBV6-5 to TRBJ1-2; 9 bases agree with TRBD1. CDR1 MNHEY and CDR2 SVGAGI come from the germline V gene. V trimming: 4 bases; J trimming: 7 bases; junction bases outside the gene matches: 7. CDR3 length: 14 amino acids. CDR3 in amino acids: CASSWTGTGTGYTF. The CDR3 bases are TGTGCCAGCAGTTGGACCGGGACAGGGACTGGCTACACCTTC.

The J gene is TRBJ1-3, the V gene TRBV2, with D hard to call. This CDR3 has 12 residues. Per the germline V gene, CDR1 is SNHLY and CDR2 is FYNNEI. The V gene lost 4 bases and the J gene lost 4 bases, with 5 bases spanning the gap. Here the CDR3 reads CASSVRGNTIYF. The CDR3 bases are TGTGCCAGCAGTGTCAGGGGAAACACCATATATTTT.

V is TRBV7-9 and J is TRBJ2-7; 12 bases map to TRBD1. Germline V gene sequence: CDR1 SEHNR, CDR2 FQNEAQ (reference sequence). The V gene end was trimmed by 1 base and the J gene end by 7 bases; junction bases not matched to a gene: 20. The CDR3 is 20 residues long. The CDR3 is CASSLDRDRGRTNWVGEQYV. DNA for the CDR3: TGTGCCAGCAGCTTAGACCGGGACAGGGGGCGGACAAACTGGGTCGGAGAGCAGTACGTC.

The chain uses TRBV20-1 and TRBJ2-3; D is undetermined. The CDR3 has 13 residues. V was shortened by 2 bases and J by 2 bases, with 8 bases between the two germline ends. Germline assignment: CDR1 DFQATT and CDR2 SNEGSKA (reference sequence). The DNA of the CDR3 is TGCAGTGCTAGAAAGACTGACACAGATACGCAGTATTTT. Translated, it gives CSARKTDTDTQYF.

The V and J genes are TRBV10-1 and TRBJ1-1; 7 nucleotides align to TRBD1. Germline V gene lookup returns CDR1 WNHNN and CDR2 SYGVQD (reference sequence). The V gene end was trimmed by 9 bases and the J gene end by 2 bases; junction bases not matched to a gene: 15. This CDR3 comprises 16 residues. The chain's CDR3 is CARPPPQGDLNTEAFF. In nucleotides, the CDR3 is TGCGCCAGGCCCCCACCCCAGGGGGACCTTAACACTGAAGCTTTCTTT.

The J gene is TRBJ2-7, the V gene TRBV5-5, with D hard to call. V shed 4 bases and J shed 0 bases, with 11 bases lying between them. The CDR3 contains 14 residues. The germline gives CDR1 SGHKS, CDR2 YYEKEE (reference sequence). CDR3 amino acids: CASSPIPSSYEQYV. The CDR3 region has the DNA TGTGCCAGCAGCCCTATTCCGAGCTCCTACGAGCAGTACGTC.

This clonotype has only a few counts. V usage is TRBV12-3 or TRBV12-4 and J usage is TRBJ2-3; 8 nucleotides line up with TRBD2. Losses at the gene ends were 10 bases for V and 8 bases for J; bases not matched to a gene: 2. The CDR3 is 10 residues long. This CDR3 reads CATSGGTQYF. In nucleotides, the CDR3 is TGTGCCACAAGCGGGGGTACGCAGTATTTT.

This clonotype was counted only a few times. The CDR3 DNA reads TGTGCCAGCAGCCCCGACAGGGGGCCCCAGGAGACCCAGTACTTC. This gives the protein CASSPDRGPQETQYF. The rearrangement uses TRBV12-3 or TRBV12-4 and TRBJ2-5, with 10 bases matching TRBD1. The V segment lost 6 bases and the J segment 5 bases; nucleotides outside the gene matches: 9. The CDR3 totals 15 residues.

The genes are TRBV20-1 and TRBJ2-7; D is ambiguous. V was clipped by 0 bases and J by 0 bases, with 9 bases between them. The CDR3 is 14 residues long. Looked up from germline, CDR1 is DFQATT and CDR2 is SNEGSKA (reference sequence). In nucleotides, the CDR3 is TGCAGTGCTAGAGAGGGAACAGTCTCCTACGAGCAGTACTTC. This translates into CSAREGTVSYEQYF.

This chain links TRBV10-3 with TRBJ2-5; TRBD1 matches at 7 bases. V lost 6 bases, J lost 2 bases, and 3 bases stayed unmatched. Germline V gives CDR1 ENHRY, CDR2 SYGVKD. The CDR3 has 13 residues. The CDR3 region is CAISDRVQETQYF. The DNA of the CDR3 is TGTGCCATCAGCGACAGGGTACAAGAGACCCAGTACTTC.

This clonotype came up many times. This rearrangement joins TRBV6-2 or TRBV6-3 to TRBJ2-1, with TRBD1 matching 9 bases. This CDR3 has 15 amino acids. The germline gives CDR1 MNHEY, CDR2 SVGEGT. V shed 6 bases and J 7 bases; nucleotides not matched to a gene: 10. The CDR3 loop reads CASRTGGEGKNEQFF. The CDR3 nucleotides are TGTGCCAGCAGAACAGGGGGCGAAGGAAAGAATGAGCAGTTCTTC.

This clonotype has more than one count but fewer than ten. CDR3 nucleotide sequence: TGTGCCAGCAGCAAAGGTGGACAGGGGGTATCGGACACTGAAGCTTTCTTT. Translating gives CASSKGGQGVSDTEAFF. The V gene is TRBV21-1, the J gene TRBJ1-1; the table's D call, TRBD1, has no DNA check behind it. TRBV21-1 is a known pseudogene. This CDR3 is 17 amino acids long.

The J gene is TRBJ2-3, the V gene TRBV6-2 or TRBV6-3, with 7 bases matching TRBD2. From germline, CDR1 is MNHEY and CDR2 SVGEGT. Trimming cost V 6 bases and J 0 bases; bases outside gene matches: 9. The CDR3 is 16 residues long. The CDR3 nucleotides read TGTGCCAGCAGCCTACGGGGGGAATATAGCACAGATACGCAGTATTTT. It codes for CASSLRGEYSTDTQYF.

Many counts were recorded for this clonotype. Here the CDR3 reads CASSPRQGGQPQHF. In DNA, the CDR3 is TGTGCCAGCAGCCCCCGACAGGGCGGGCAGCCCCAGCATTTT. The chain is built from TRBV7-2 and TRBJ1-5; 7 nucleotides match TRBD1. The CDR3 consists of 14 residues. Unmatched junction bases numbered 8, after V lost 5 bases and J lost 7 bases. CDR1 SGHTA and CDR2 FQGNSA come from the germline V gene.